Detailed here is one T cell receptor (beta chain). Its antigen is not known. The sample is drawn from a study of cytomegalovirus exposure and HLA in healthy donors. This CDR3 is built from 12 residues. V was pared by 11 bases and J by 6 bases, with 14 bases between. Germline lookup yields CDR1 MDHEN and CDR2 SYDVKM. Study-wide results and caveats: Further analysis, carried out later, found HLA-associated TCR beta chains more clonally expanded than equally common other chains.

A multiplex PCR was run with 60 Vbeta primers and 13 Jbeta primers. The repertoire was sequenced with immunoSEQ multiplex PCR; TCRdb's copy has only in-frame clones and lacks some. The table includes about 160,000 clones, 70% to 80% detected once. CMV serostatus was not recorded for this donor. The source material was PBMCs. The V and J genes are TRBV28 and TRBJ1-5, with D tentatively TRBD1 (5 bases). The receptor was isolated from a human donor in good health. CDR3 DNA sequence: TGTGCCCCCGACAGAGTTACTCAGCCCCAGCATTTT. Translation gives CAPDRVTQPQHF.